The 20 T cell receptor beta chains below come from one sample, sequenced in a study of cytomegalovirus exposure and HLA in healthy donors. The study ran its PCR with 60 Vbeta and 13 Jbeta primers. Here immunoSEQ multiplex PCR was the method, and the copy in TCRdb shows in-frame clones only, minus some. The sample lists 200,000 to 250,000 clones; roughly 89% were seen once. Sequencing was performed on PBMCs. These receptor sequences come from a woman aged 18-30 years in good health and CMV-seronegative.

The rearrangement joins TRBV27 to TRBJ2-1; 11 bases match TRBD2. From germline, CDR1 is MNHEY and CDR2 SMNVEV (reference sequence). Trimming took 2 bases from V and 5 from J; bases not matched to a gene: 2. The CDR3 is made up of 15 amino acids. CDR3 bases: TGTGCCAGCAGTTTACTAGCGGGAGGACACAATGAGCAGTTCTTC. Its translation: CASSLLAGGHNEQFF.

This chain connects TRBV7-9 to TRBJ1-1; no definite D call. CDR1 and CDR2 from the germline V gene are SEHNR and FQNEAQ (reference sequence). This CDR3 has 16 amino acids. Deletions cut 2 bases from V and 5 bases from J, with 18 bases between. DNA of the CDR3: TGTGCCAGCAGCTTATGGCTCGAGGGAAAAGAAACTGAAGCTTTCTTT. Residues: CASSLWLEGKETEAFF.

The V and J genes are TRBV7-9 and TRBJ2-7; a weak D match, TRBD2 (5 bases). V was shortened by 0 bases and J by 3 bases, with 9 bases between the two germline ends. The CDR3 covers 14 residues. Per germline, CDR1 SEHNR and CDR2 FQNEAQ (reference sequence). CDR3: CASSLAGKGYEQYF. CDR3 nucleotides: TGTGCCAGCAGCTTAGCCGGGAAGGGCTACGAGCAGTACTTC.

J is TRBJ1-2 and V is TRBV25-1; 7 bases are a match to TRBD1. Germline CDR1 is MGHDK and CDR2 is SYGVNS. Trimming removed 5 bases from V and 8 bases from J; junction bases left unmatched: 14. This CDR3 has 15 residues. CDR3: CASSTPGTVSGGYTF. The CDR3, as DNA: TGTGCCAGCAGTACTCCCGGGACAGTGTCGGGCGGCTACACCTTC.

The chain uses TRBV5-1 and TRBJ2-3; D gene ambiguous. The CDR3 has 14 residues. Trimming pared 6 bases from V and 2 bases from J, leaving 13 bases between. Germline loops: CDR1 SGHRS, CDR2 YFSETQ. The CDR3 region is CASTSPSLTDTQYF. CDR3 sequence (DNA): TGCGCCAGCACCTCCCCCTCACTCACAGATACGCAGTATTTT.

V is TRBV6-5 and J is TRBJ2-1, with a possible D match to TRBD2 (5 bases). CDR1 and CDR2 (germline): MNHEY, SVGAGI. CDR3 length equals 16 residues. Between the trimmed V and J ends, which lost 0 bases and 3 bases, there was a span of 12 bases. The CDR3 nucleotides are TGTGCCAGCAGTTACTCGATAGGAGACTACTACAATGAGCAGTTCTTC. This translates into CASSYSIGDYYNEQFF.

This clone appeared a few times. V is TRBV19 and J is TRBJ2-7, with D maybe TRBD1 (5 bases). The V end was cut by 3 bases, the J end by 0 bases, with 15 bases between. Germline V gives CDR1 LNHDA, CDR2 SQIVND (reference sequence). The CDR3 runs to 16 residues. CDR3 in DNA: TGTGCCAGTAGTATTCGAATAGGGGTAATCTCCTACGAGCAGTACTTC. It translates to CASSIRIGVISYEQYF. Complete variable domain (other parts from reference TRBV19 and TRBJ2-7): DGGITQSPKYLFRKEGQNVTLSCEQNLNHDAMYWYRQDPGQGLRLIYYSQIVNDFQKGDIAEGYSVSREKKESFPLTVTSAQKNPTAFYLCASSIRIGVISYEQYFGPGTRLTVT.

The chain recombines TRBV9 with TRBJ2-2; TRBD2 aligns across 7 bases. CDR1 is SGDLS, CDR2 YYNGEE, per germline. This CDR3 spans 14 amino acids. The trim removed 4 bases at V and 4 bases at J, leaving 4 bases unmatched. CDR3 bases: TGTGCCAGCAGCACTAGCGTGGGCACCGGGGAGCTGTTTTTT. It translates to CASSTSVGTGELFF.

CDR3 sequence: CASSPREGESEAFF. DNA of the CDR3: TGTGCCAGCTCTCCCCGGGAGGGGGAATCTGAAGCTTTCTTT. The chain recombines TRBV18 with TRBJ1-1, with D maybe TRBD1 (6 bases). The CDR3 consists of 14 residues. The V gene lost 6 bases and the J gene lost 6 bases, with 17 bases spanning the gap. Germline V gene lookup returns CDR1 KGHSH and CDR2 LQKENI.

This CDR3 reads CASSPRGVLTEKLFF. The CDR3 DNA sequence: TGTGCCAGCAGTCCCCGGGGTGTCTTGACTGAAAAACTGTTTTTT. The V gene is TRBV27, the J gene TRBJ1-4; D ambiguous. Germline V CDR1 and CDR2: MNHEY, SMNVEV (reference sequence). Trimming removed 5 bases at V and 7 bases at J, with 17 bases between. The CDR3 is 15 amino acids.

This sequence joins TRBV7-2 and TRBJ1-1; maybe TRBD1 (6 bases). V lost 4 bases and J lost 11, with 17 bases in between. Germline assignment: CDR1 SGHTA and CDR2 FQGNSA. This CDR3 comprises 13 residues. The DNA of the CDR3 is TGTGCCAGCAGCTCATTAATAGGGGGATCGGCTTTCTTT. Translated, it gives CASSSLIGGSAFF.

V usage is TRBV5-1 and J usage is TRBJ1-2; no firm D call. Trimming left V 4 bases short and J 5 bases short, with 15 bases between. The CDR3 contains 14 residues. Germline V CDR1 and CDR2: SGHRS, YFSETQ. CDR3 sequence: CASSLLSLSYGYTF. The DNA of the CDR3 is TGCGCCAGCAGCCTTCTTAGCCTGTCGTATGGCTACACCTTC.

This rearrangement joins TRBV7-9 to TRBJ2-7; TRBD1 matches 7 bases. The V gene's germline CDR1 is SEHNR and CDR2 FQNEAQ (reference sequence). The CDR3 runs 15 residues. After removal of 5 bases from V and 0 bases from J, the junction contained 7 bases not matched to a gene. The CDR3 reads CASSVSRGSSYEQYF. For the CDR3, the DNA is TGTGCCAGCAGCGTCTCCAGGGGGAGCTCCTACGAGCAGTACTTC. Drawing the rest from reference TRBV7-9 and TRBJ2-7, the complete variable domain is DTGVSQNPRHKITKRGQNVTFRCDPISEHNRLYWYRQTLGQGPEFLTYFQNEAQLEKSRLLSDRFSAERPKGSFSTLEIQRTEQGDSAMYLCASSVSRGSSYEQYFGPGTRLTVT.

V and J are TRBV7-9 and TRBJ2-5; 11 nucleotides agree with TRBD2. J was trimmed by 5 bases and V by 2 bases; bases with no gene match: 13. The germline gives CDR1 SEHNR, CDR2 FQNEAQ (reference sequence). The CDR3 is made up of 18 amino acids. The CDR3, as DNA: TGTGCCAGCAGCTTATTGCCTACTAGCGGGGGTAAGGGGGAGACCCAGTACTTC. It translates to CASSLLPTSGGKGETQYF.

The chain links TRBV2 to TRBJ1-6; no clear D gene. The CDR3 loop spans 14 amino acids. Germline values: CDR1 SNHLY, CDR2 FYNNEI. Trimming took 3 bases from V and 7 from J, leaving 10 bases between them. The CDR3 region is CASSDEGYNSPLHF. CDR3 sequence (DNA): TGTGCCAGCAGTGACGAGGGATACAATTCACCCCTCCACTTT.

This clone has a handful of counts. The J gene is TRBJ1-1, the V gene TRBV10-3, with D hard to call. The CDR3 consists of 13 residues. CDR1 is ENHRY, CDR2 SYGVKD, per germline. V was clipped by 8 bases and J by 0 bases, with 10 bases between them. The CDR3 bases are TGTGCCATCTCGGGTACAATGAACACTGAAGCTTTCTTT. It translates to CAISGTMNTEAFF.

The chain recombines TRBV13 with TRBJ2-5; 7 nucleotides line up with TRBD2. This CDR3 spans 16 amino acids. J lost 1 base, V lost 4 bases, and 9 bases had no gene match. Germline loops: CDR1 PRHDT, CDR2 FYEKMQ (reference sequence). CDR3 protein: CASSSLAVEGQETQYF. The CDR3 DNA sequence: TGTGCCAGCAGCTCGCTAGCGGTAGAGGGCCAAGAGACCCAGTACTTC.

Regarding this clone: At one boundary the junction diverges from the germline segment, which might be a read error. V gene TRBV6-1 combines with J gene TRBJ1-2; 11 nucleotides line up with TRBD1. The germline CDR1 and CDR2 sequences are MNHNS and SASEGT. The CDR3 covers 13 residues. The CDR3 bases are TGTGCCAGCCGTGAGGACAGGGGGCATGGCTACACCTTC. It specifies CASREDRGHGYTF.

The genes are TRBV7-2 and TRBJ2-1; 8 nucleotides line up with TRBD1. Germline assignment: CDR1 SGHTA and CDR2 FQGNSA. This CDR3 region has 15 residues. The trim removed 4 bases at V and 4 bases at J, leaving 6 bases unmatched. CDR3: CASSSQGAMYNEQFF. The CDR3, as DNA: TGTGCCAGCAGCTCTCAGGGGGCGATGTACAATGAGCAGTTCTTC.

With respect to this clone: This CDR3 is missing its conserved last phenylalanine or tryptophan, likely due to a read error. The chain links TRBV11-3 to TRBJ1-1; D is possibly TRBD1 (6 bases). This CDR3 is 14 amino acids long. CDR1 and CDR2 from the germline V gene are SGHNT and YENEEA. Trimming took off 6 bases at V and 1 base at J, with 12 bases between the two ends. CDR3 region: CASRSGQENTEAFL. CDR3 nucleotides: TGTGCCAGCAGATCGGGACAAGAGAACACTGAAGCTTTCCTT.